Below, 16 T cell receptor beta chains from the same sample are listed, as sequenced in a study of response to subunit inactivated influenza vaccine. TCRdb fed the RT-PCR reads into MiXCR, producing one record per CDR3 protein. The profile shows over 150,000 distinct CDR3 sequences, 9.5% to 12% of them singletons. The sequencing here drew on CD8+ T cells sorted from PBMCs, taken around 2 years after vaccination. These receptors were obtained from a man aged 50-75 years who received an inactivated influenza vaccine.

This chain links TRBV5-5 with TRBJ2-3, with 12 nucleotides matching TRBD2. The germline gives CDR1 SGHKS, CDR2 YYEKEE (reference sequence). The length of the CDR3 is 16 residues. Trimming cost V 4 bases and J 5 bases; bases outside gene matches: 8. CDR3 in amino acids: CASSTLAGGPGDTQYF. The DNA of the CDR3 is TGTGCCAGCAGCACTCTAGCGGGAGGGCCAGGAGATACGCAGTATTTT.

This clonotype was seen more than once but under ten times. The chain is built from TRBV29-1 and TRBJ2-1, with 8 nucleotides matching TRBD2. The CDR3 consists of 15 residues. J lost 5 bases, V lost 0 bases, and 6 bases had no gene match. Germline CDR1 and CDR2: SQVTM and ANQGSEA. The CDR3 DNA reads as TGCAGCGTTGAAGAACTGGAGCGGGGGAACAATGAGCAGTTCTTC. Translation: CSVEELERGNNEQFF.

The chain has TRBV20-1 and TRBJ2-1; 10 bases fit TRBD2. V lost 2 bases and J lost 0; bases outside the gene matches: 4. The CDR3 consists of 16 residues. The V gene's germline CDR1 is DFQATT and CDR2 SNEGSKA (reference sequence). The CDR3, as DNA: TGCAGTGCTAGACGGACTAGCGGATTCTCCTACAATGAGCAGTTCTTC. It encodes CSARRTSGFSYNEQFF.

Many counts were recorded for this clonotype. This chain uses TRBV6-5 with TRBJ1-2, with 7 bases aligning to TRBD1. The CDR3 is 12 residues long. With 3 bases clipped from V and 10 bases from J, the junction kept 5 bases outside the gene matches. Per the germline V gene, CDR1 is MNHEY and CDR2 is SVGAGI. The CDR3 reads CASSYKTGHYTF. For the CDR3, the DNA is TGTGCCAGCAGTTATAAGACAGGGCACTACACCTTC.

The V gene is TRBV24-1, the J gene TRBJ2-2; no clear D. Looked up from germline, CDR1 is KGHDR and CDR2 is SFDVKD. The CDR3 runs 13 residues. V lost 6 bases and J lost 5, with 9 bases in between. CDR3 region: CATSPAETGELFF. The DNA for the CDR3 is TGTGCCACCAGTCCGGCAGAAACCGGGGAGCTGTTTTTT.

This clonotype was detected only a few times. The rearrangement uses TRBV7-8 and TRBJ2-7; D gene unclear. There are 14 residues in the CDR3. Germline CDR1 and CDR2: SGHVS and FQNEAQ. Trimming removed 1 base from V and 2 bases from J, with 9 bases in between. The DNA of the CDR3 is TGTGCCAGCAGCTTAGGTTTCGACACCTACGAGCAGTACTTC. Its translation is CASSLGFDTYEQYF.

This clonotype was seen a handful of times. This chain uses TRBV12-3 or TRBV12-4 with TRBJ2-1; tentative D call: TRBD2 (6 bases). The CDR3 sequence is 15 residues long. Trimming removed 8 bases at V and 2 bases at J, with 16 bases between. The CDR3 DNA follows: TGTGCCAGCGGACCGGAGCGGGCCCCCTACAATGAGCAGTTCTTC. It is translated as CASGPERAPYNEQFF.

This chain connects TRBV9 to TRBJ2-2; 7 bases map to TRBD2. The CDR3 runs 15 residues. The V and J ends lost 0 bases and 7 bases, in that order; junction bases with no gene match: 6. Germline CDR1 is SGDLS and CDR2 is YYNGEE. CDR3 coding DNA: TGTGCCAGCAGCGTAGTCGCGGGAGCGAACGGGGAGCTGTTTTTT. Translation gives CASSVVAGANGELFF.

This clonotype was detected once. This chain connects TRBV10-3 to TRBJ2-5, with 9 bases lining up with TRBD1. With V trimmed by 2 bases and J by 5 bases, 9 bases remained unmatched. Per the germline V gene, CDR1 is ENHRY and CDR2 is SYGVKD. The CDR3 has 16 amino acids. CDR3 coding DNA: TGTGCCATCAGTGAGGAGGGACAGGGAGCAGCTGAGACCCAGTACTTC. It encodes CAISEEGQGAAETQYF.

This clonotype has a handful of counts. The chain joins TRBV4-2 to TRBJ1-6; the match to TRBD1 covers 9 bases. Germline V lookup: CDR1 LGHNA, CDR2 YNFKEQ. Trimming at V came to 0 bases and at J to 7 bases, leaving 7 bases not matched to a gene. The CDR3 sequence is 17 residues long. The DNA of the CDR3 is TGTGCCAGCAGCCAAGAATATTGGACAGGGGAGAATTCACCCCTCCACTTT. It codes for CASSQEYWTGENSPLHF.

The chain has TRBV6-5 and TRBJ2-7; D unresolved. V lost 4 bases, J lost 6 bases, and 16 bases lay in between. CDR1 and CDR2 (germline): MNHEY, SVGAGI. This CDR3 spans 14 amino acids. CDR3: CASSSHPQTVEQYF. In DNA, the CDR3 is TGTGCCAGCAGTTCTCACCCTCAGACTGTCGAGCAGTACTTC.

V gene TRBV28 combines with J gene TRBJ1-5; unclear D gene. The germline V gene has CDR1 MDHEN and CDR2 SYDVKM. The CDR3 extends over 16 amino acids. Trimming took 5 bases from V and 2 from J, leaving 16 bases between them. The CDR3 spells CASSLPQSRGNQPQHF. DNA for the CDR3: TGTGCCAGCAGTCTACCTCAGTCTCGCGGCAATCAGCCCCAGCATTTT.

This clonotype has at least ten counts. For the CDR3, the DNA is TGCGCCAGCAGCATCTCCGGGACAGGGAGTTACAATGAGCAGTTCTTC. It codes for CASSISGTGSYNEQFF. V and J are TRBV5-1 and TRBJ2-1; 9 bases fit TRBD1. CDR3 size: 16 residues. Germline values: CDR1 SGHRS, CDR2 YFSETQ. Trimming took 4 bases from V and 4 from J; bases not matched to a gene: 9.

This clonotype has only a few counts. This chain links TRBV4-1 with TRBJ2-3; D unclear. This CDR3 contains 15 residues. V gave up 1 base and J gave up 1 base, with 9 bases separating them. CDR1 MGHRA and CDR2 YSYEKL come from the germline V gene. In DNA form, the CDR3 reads TGCGCCAGCAGCCAAGGCCGCCCGGGCACAGATACGCAGTATTTT. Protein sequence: CASSQGRPGTDTQYF.

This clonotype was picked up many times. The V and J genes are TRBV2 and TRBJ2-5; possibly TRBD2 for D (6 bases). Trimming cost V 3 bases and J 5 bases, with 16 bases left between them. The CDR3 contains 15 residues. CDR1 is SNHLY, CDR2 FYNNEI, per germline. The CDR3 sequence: CASSDRLGGGETQYF. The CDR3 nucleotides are TGTGCCAGCAGTGATAGACTGGGAGGCGGGGAGACCCAGTACTTC.

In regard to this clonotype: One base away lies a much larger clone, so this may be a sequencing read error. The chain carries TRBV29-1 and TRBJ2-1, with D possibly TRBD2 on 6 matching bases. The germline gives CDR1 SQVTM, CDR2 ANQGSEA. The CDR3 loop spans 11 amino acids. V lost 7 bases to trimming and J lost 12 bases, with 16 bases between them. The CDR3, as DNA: TGCAGCGCCTCTGGGACTTCCGTGCAGTTCTTC. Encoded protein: CSASGTSVQFF.